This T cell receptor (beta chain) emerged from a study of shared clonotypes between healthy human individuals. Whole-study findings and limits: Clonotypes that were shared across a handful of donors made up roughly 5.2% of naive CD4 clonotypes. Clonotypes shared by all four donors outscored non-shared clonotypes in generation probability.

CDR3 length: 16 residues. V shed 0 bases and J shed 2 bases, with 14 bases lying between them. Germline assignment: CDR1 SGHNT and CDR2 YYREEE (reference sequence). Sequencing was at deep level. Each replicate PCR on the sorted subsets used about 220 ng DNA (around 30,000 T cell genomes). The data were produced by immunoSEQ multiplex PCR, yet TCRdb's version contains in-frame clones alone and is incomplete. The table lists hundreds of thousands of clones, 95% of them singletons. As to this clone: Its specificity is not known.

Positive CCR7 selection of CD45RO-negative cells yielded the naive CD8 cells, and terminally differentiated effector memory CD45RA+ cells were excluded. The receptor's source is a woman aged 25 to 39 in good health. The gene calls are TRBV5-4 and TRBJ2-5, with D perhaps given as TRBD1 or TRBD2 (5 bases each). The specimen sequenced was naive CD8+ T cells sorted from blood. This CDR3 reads CASSLDPRGTQETQYF. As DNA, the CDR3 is TGTGCCAGCAGCTTGGATCCGAGGGGAACGCAAGAGACCCAGTACTTC.